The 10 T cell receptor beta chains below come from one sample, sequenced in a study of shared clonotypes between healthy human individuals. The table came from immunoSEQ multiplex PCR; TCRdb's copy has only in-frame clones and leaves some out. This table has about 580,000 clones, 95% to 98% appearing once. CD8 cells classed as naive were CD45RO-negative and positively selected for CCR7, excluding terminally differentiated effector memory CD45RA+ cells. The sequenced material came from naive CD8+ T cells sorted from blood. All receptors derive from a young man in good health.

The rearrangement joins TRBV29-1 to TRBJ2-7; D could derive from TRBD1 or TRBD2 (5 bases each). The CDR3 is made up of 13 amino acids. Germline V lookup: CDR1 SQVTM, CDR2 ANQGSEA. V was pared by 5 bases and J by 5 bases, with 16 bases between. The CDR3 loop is CSVKGPSFDEQYF. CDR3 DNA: TGCAGCGTTAAGGGACCGAGTTTCGACGAGCAGTACTTC.

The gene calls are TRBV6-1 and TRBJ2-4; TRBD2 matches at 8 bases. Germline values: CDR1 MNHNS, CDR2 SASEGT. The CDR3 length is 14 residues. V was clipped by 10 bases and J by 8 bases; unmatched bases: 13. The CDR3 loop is CAIETSGRKDIQYF. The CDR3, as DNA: TGTGCCATCGAGACAAGCGGGAGAAAGGACATTCAGTACTTC.

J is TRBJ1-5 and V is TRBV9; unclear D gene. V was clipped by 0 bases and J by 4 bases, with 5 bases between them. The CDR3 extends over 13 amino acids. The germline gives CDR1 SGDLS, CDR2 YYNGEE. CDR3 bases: TGTGCCAGCAGCGTAGAACAGAATCAGCCCCAGCATTTT. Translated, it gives CASSVEQNQPQHF.

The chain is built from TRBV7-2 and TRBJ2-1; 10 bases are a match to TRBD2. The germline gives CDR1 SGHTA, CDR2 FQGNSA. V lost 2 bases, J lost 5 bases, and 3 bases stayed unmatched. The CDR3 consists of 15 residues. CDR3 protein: CASSLYLAGDNEQFF. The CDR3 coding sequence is TGTGCCAGCAGCTTATATCTAGCGGGAGACAATGAGCAGTTCTTC.

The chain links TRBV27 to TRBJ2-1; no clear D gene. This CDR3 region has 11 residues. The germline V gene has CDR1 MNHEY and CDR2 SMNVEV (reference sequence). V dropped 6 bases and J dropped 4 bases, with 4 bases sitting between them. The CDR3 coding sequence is TGTGCCAGCAGAATGTACAATGAGCAGTTCTTC. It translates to CASRMYNEQFF.

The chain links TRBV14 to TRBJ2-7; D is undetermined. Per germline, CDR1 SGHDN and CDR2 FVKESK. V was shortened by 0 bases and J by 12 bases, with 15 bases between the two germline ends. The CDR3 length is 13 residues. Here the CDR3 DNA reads TGTGCCAGCAGCCAAGATCGGGCGGTTAGTCTGTACTTC. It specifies CASSQDRAVSLYF. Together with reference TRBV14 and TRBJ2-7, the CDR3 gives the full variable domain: EAGVTQFPSHSVIEKGQTVTLRCDPISGHDNLYWYRRVMGKEIKFLLHFVKESKQDESGMPNNRFLAERTGGTYSTLKVQPAELEDSGVYFCASSQDRAVSLYFGPGTRLTVT.

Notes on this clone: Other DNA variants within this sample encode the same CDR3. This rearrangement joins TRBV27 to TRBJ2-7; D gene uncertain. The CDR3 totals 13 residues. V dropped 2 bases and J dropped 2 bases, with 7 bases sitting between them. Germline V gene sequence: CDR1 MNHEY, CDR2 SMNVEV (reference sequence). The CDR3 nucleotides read TGTGCCAGCAGTTTAAGAATAACCTACGAGCAGTACTTC. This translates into CASSLRITYEQYF.

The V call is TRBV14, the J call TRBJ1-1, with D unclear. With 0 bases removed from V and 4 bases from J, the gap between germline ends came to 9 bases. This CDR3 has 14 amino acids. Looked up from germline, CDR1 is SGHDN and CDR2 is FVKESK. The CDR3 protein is CASSQDPSSTEAFF. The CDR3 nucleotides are TGTGCCAGCAGCCAAGATCCCTCGAGCACTGAAGCTTTCTTT.

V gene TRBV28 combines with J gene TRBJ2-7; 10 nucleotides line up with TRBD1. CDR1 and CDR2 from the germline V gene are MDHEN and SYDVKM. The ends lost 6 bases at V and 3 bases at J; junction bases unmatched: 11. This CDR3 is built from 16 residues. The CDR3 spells CASSLAGQGGIYEQYF. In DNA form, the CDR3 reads TGTGCCAGCAGCCTTGCTGGACAGGGGGGCATCTACGAGCAGTACTTC.

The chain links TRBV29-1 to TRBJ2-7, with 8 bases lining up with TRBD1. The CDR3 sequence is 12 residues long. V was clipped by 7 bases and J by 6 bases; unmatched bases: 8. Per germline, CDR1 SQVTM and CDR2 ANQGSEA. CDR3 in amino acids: CSATGTGREQYF. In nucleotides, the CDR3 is TGCAGCGCAACCGGGACAGGACGCGAGCAGTACTTC.